These T cell receptor beta chains were read from a single sample in a study of tumor-infiltrating lymphocytes in localized non-small cell lung cancer. Repertoires were generated with immunoSEQ multiplex PCR, while TCRdb's copy carries only in-frame clones and drops some. The repertoire has about 22,000 clones, around 80% of them found once; the top ten carry 3.4%. Sequencing was performed on lung tumor tissue. All receptors come from a human donor with non-small cell lung cancer. CDR3s include the opening cysteine and the closing phenylalanine or tryptophan. The order of the fields is D gene, clone size, V gene, J gene, CDR3 DNA, CDR3 protein. A D gene is named only where the DNA matches it firmly. Only part of the rows carry a size: once, few, many, or a class if the clone is expanded.

d_gene: TRBD1
abundance: .
v_gene: TRBV29-1
j_gene: TRBJ2-5
CDR3nt: TGCAGCGTTGAATCCCCGACAGGGTTGGGAGAGACCCAGTACTTC
CDR3aa: CSVESPTGLGETQYF

d_gene: .
abundance: .
v_gene: TRBV15
j_gene: TRBJ2-7
CDR3nt: TGTGCCACCAGCAGAGACAGGGCGTCGGACGAGCAGTACTTC
CDR3aa: CATSRDRASDEQYF

d_gene: .
abundance: .
v_gene: TRBV4-1
j_gene: TRBJ2-2
CDR3nt: TGCGCCAGCAGCCAAGATGCGGGTTACACCGGGGAGCTGTTTTTT
CDR3aa: CASSQDAGYTGELFF

d_gene: .
abundance: few
v_gene: TRBV30
j_gene: TRBJ2-5
CDR3nt: TGTGCCTGCATTGACAGGACCCAGTACTTC
CDR3aa: CACIDRTQYF

d_gene: .
abundance: .
v_gene: TRBV5-6
j_gene: TRBJ2-4
CDR3nt: TGTGCCAGCAGCCGACGACAAAACCTAGCCAAAAACATTCAGTACTTC
CDR3aa: CASSRRQNLAKNIQYF

d_gene: TRBD1
abundance: few
v_gene: TRBV11-2
j_gene: TRBJ2-7
CDR3nt: TGTGCCAGCAGCCCGGACAGGAACTCCTACGAGCAGTACTTC
CDR3aa: CASSPDRNSYEQYF

d_gene: .
abundance: .
v_gene: TRBV18
j_gene: TRBJ1-1
CDR3nt: TGTGCCAGCTCACTTAGAGAGAACACTGAAGCTTTCTTT
CDR3aa: CASSLRENTEAFF

d_gene: .
abundance: .
v_gene: TRBV28
j_gene: TRBJ2-1
CDR3nt: TGTGCCAGCAGCCCCCCGACCTACAATGAGCAGTTCTTC
CDR3aa: CASSPPTYNEQFF

d_gene: .
abundance: few
v_gene: TRBV7-2
j_gene: TRBJ2-7
CDR3nt: TGTGCCAGCGGCGATAGGGGAACCGAGCAGTACTTC
CDR3aa: CASGDRGTEQYF

d_gene: .
abundance: once
v_gene: TRBV5-1
j_gene: TRBJ2-5
CDR3nt: TGCGCCAGCAGCTTGACAGGGCATCAAGAGACCCAGTACTTC
CDR3aa: CASSLTGHQETQYF

d_gene: TRBD1
abundance: .
v_gene: TRBV6-5
j_gene: TRBJ1-2
CDR3nt: TGTGCCAGCAGTTACTCGGGACAGGGGGCTAGCTATGGCTACACCTTC
CDR3aa: CASSYSGQGASYGYTF

d_gene: .
abundance: .
v_gene: TRBV28
j_gene: TRBJ1-5
CDR3nt: TGTGCCAGCAGTTTGAGTCTTTCGCCAGTCAATCAGCCCCAGCATTTT
CDR3aa: CASSLSLSPVNQPQHF

d_gene: TRBD1
abundance: .
v_gene: TRBV7-2
j_gene: TRBJ1-2
CDR3nt: TGTGCCAGCAGCTCTTGGACAGGGCTGCACTATGGCTACACCTTC
CDR3aa: CASSSWTGLHYGYTF

d_gene: .
abundance: .
v_gene: TRBV5-1
j_gene: TRBJ2-7
CDR3nt: TGCGCCAGCAGCTTCCAGAGCTCCTACGAGCAGTACTTC
CDR3aa: CASSFQSSYEQYF

d_gene: .
abundance: .
v_gene: TRBV9
j_gene: TRBJ2-3
CDR3nt: TGTGCCAGCAGCCTCCTGGGAGCGACAATTAGCACAGATACGCAGTATTTT
CDR3aa: CASSLLGATISTDTQYF

d_gene: TRBD1
abundance: .
v_gene: TRBV2
j_gene: TRBJ2-1
CDR3nt: TGTGCCAGCAGTGATTTGAAAGGGGGCACCTACAATGAGCAGTTCTTC
CDR3aa: CASSDLKGGTYNEQFF

d_gene: TRBD2
abundance: .
v_gene: TRBV4-2
j_gene: TRBJ2-1
CDR3nt: TGTGCCAGCAGCCAAGAGGCTAGCGGGAGGAATGAGCAGTTCTTC
CDR3aa: CASSQEASGRNEQFF

d_gene: .
abundance: .
v_gene: TRBV6-1
j_gene: TRBJ2-5
CDR3nt: TGTGCCAGCAGTGGGACCGGGATCCCGTACTTC
CDR3aa: CASSGTGIPYF

d_gene: .
abundance: once
v_gene: TRBV7-9
j_gene: TRBJ2-7
CDR3nt: TGTGCCAGCAGCGAAGAACAGAGGTTCCACGAGCAGTACTTC
CDR3aa: CASSEEQRFHEQYF

d_gene: .
abundance: once
v_gene: TRBV9
j_gene: TRBJ2-5
CDR3nt: TGTGCCAGCAGCGCTCCCGGGGCTCCAGGAGGAGAGACCCAGTACTTC
CDR3aa: CASSAPGAPGGETQYF

d_gene: .
abundance: .
v_gene: TRBV4-2
j_gene: TRBJ2-7
CDR3nt: TGTGCCAGCAGCCAAGATGCCCTAGCCTACGAGCAGTACTTC
CDR3aa: CASSQDALAYEQYF

d_gene: .
abundance: .
v_gene: TRBV30
j_gene: TRBJ2-1
CDR3nt: TGTGCCTGGAGTCCAGCCGGGAGATTGTACAATGAGCAGTTCTTC
CDR3aa: CAWSPAGRLYNEQFF

d_gene: TRBD1
abundance: .
v_gene: TRBV7-8
j_gene: TRBJ2-5
CDR3nt: TGTGCCAGCAGCTTAGGGGGACAGGGAGAGACCCAGTACTTC
CDR3aa: CASSLGGQGETQYF

d_gene: .
abundance: .
v_gene: TRBV13
j_gene: TRBJ2-1
CDR3nt: TGTGCCAGCAGCTTAGAAGGGTCCTACAATGAGCAGTTCTTC
CDR3aa: CASSLEGSYNEQFF

d_gene: .
abundance: few
v_gene: TRBV9
j_gene: TRBJ1-2
CDR3nt: TGTGCCAGCAGCCCGACGGCTGACTATGGCTACACCTTC
CDR3aa: CASSPTADYGYTF

d_gene: .
abundance: .
v_gene: TRBV7-2
j_gene: TRBJ2-6
CDR3nt: TGTGCCAGCAGCTTAGCAGGGACATCTTCTGGGGCCAACGTCCTGACTTTC
CDR3aa: CASSLAGTSSGANVLTF

d_gene: TRBD2
abundance: .
v_gene: TRBV6-5
j_gene: TRBJ2-7
CDR3nt: TGTGCCAGCAGCAGGGCTAGCGGGGACTACGAGCAGTACTTC
CDR3aa: CASSRASGDYEQYF

d_gene: .
abundance: once
v_gene: TRBV7-2
j_gene: TRBJ2-5
CDR3nt: TGTGCCAGCAGCTCCTCGGGGCGGAATCAAGAGACCCAGTACTTC
CDR3aa: CASSSSGRNQETQYF

d_gene: .
abundance: .
v_gene: TRBV2
j_gene: TRBJ2-7
CDR3nt: TGTGCCAGCGATCCCAGGGGAAGCTCCTACGAGCAGTACTTC
CDR3aa: CASDPRGSSYEQYF

d_gene: TRBD2
abundance: .
v_gene: TRBV6-6
j_gene: TRBJ2-7
CDR3nt: TGTGCCAGCAGTCAACTAGCGGGAGGGTCCTACGAGCAGTACTTC
CDR3aa: CASSQLAGGSYEQYF

d_gene: TRBD1
abundance: .
v_gene: TRBV19
j_gene: TRBJ2-2
CDR3nt: TGTGCCAGTAGTAAGACGACAGGGTATTACACCGGGGAGCTGTTTTTT
CDR3aa: CASSKTTGYYTGELFF

d_gene: .
abundance: .
v_gene: TRBV27
j_gene: TRBJ1-1
CDR3nt: TGTGCCAGCAGGAAAGGGAGGGGCACTGAAGCTTTCTTT
CDR3aa: CASRKGRGTEAFF

d_gene: .
abundance: .
v_gene: TRBV13
j_gene: TRBJ2-2
CDR3nt: TGTGCCAGCAGCTTAAAGGCCCCACTGAACACCGGGGAGCTGTTTTTT
CDR3aa: CASSLKAPLNTGELFF

d_gene: .
abundance: .
v_gene: TRBV19
j_gene: TRBJ1-5
CDR3nt: TGTGCCAGTACTGGGTTTTGGGGGAGAGGTCAGCCCCAGCATTTT
CDR3aa: CASTGFWGRGQPQHF

d_gene: .
abundance: .
v_gene: TRBV15
j_gene: TRBJ2-1
CDR3nt: TGTGCCACCAGCGAGGGTTTTGGTGAGCAGTTCTTC
CDR3aa: CATSEGFGEQFF

d_gene: TRBD2
abundance: .
v_gene: TRBV4-3
j_gene: TRBJ2-1
CDR3nt: TGCGCCAGCAGCCAAGATCGTTGGGACTACGAGCCTGAGGAGGAGATATACAATGAGCAGTTCTTC
CDR3aa: CASSQDRWDYEPEEEIYNEQFF

d_gene: .
abundance: .
v_gene: TRBV9
j_gene: TRBJ1-2
CDR3nt: TGTGCCAGCAGCGTAGATTTTCTGGGGGCCCTCGGCTACACCTTC
CDR3aa: CASSVDFLGALGYTF

d_gene: TRBD1
abundance: once
v_gene: TRBV10-2
j_gene: TRBJ1-5
CDR3nt: TGCGCCACAACACAGGGGACAGGACAGCCCCAGCATTTT
CDR3aa: CATTQGTGQPQHF

d_gene: .
abundance: once
v_gene: TRBV27
j_gene: TRBJ1-2
CDR3nt: TGTGCCAGCAGTTTATTTGCGGCCTATGGCTACACCTTC
CDR3aa: CASSLFAAYGYTF

d_gene: .
abundance: few
v_gene: TRBV27
j_gene: TRBJ2-1
CDR3nt: TGTGCCAGCAGTTTATCGTCTATTATCAATGAGCAGTTCTTC
CDR3aa: CASSLSSIINEQFF

d_gene: TRBD1
abundance: .
v_gene: TRBV2
j_gene: TRBJ2-7
CDR3nt: TGTGCCAGCAGTACGGGACAGACCTACGAGCAGTACTTC
CDR3aa: CASSTGQTYEQYF

d_gene: TRBD1
abundance: once
v_gene: TRBV28
j_gene: TRBJ2-6
CDR3nt: TGTGCCAGCAAAGGAACAGGGGCCATCCTCTCTGGGGCCAACGTCCTGACTTTC
CDR3aa: CASKGTGAILSGANVLTF

d_gene: TRBD1
abundance: once
v_gene: TRBV27
j_gene: TRBJ1-1
CDR3nt: TGTGCCAGCAGTCACCCGACAGGGGGGGCCCACACTGAAGCTTTCTTT
CDR3aa: CASSHPTGGAHTEAFF

d_gene: .
abundance: few
v_gene: TRBV5-5
j_gene: TRBJ2-4
CDR3nt: TGTGCCAGCAGCTTTAGCGAAAACATTCAGTACTTC
CDR3aa: CASSFSENIQYF

d_gene: TRBD1
abundance: .
v_gene: TRBV4-1
j_gene: TRBJ2-7
CDR3nt: TGCGCCAGCAGCCCCGGGACAGGGGTCCCCTACGAGCAGTACTTC
CDR3aa: CASSPGTGVPYEQYF

d_gene: .
abundance: .
v_gene: TRBV19
j_gene: TRBJ2-3
CDR3nt: TGTGCCAGTAAGAAAGTTGAGGGGACTGGAGATACGCAGTATTTT
CDR3aa: CASKKVEGTGDTQYF

d_gene: .
abundance: medium-sized
v_gene: TRBV10-3
j_gene: TRBJ2-7
CDR3nt: TGTGCCACCTGCCTGGAAGACGGGGACGAGCAGTACTTC
CDR3aa: CATCLEDGDEQYF

d_gene: TRBD2
abundance: .
v_gene: TRBV6-5
j_gene: TRBJ2-7
CDR3nt: TGTGCCAGCAGGGGACTAGCGGGAGCTGAGCAGTACTTC
CDR3aa: CASRGLAGAEQYF

d_gene: .
abundance: few
v_gene: TRBV4-3
j_gene: TRBJ1-5
CDR3nt: TGCGCCAGCAGCCAGGTGGGGCTACAGCCCCAGCATTTT
CDR3aa: CASSQVGLQPQHF

d_gene: TRBD1
abundance: .
v_gene: TRBV2
j_gene: TRBJ2-7
CDR3nt: TGTGCCAGCAGTTCAGGACAGGGTTCCTACGAGCAGTACTTC
CDR3aa: CASSSGQGSYEQYF

d_gene: .
abundance: .
v_gene: TRBV30
j_gene: TRBJ2-7
CDR3nt: TGTGCCTGGGGACAGAACGAGCAGTACTTC
CDR3aa: CAWGQNEQYF

d_gene: TRBD2
abundance: few
v_gene: TRBV30
j_gene: TRBJ2-2
CDR3nt: TGTGCCTGGAGGGCGGGAGTTGAGACCGGGGAGCTGTTTTTT
CDR3aa: CAWRAGVETGELFF

d_gene: .
abundance: once
v_gene: TRBV19
j_gene: TRBJ1-5
CDR3nt: TGTGCCAGTAGTGTTACAGTCAATCAGCCCCAGCATTTT
CDR3aa: CASSVTVNQPQHF

d_gene: .
abundance: .
v_gene: TRBV7-3
j_gene: TRBJ1-1
CDR3nt: TGTGCCAGCAGCTTAACGGGGGGGGAAGCTGAAGCTTTCTTT
CDR3aa: CASSLTGGEAEAFF

d_gene: TRBD1
abundance: .
v_gene: TRBV6-5
j_gene: TRBJ1-5
CDR3nt: TGTGCCAGCAGGACAGGGGGCAATCAGCCCCAGCATTTT
CDR3aa: CASRTGGNQPQHF

d_gene: TRBD1
abundance: .
v_gene: TRBV30
j_gene: TRBJ2-2
CDR3nt: TGTGCCTGGGTCAACAGGGGCGCGAACACCGGGGAGCTGTTTTTT
CDR3aa: CAWVNRGANTGELFF

d_gene: TRBD1
abundance: .
v_gene: TRBV6-5
j_gene: TRBJ2-3
CDR3nt: TGTGCCAGCAGTCACCGGGACAGGGGCACAGATACGCAGTATTTT
CDR3aa: CASSHRDRGTDTQYF